The present T cell receptor beta chain was sequenced within a study of T cells after somatic rescue of genetic block. The CDR3 covers 12 residues. The germline V and J ends were trimmed by 2 bases and 4 bases, with 6 bases remaining between them. CDR1 is LGHNA and CDR2 is YNFKEQ in the germline V gene. The method was immunoSEQ multiplex PCR; TCRdb's version includes in-frame clones alone and lacks a portion of them. This sample has about 52,000 clones, with 90% to 96% found just once. The origin of this receptor is a child less than two years old. Sequenced material: peripheral blood mononuclear cells (PBMCs). This chain links TRBV4-2 with TRBJ2-7; D call uncertain. The CDR3 is CASSQSGYEQYF. CDR3 in DNA: TGTGCCAGCAGCCAATCGGGTTACGAGCAGTACTTC.